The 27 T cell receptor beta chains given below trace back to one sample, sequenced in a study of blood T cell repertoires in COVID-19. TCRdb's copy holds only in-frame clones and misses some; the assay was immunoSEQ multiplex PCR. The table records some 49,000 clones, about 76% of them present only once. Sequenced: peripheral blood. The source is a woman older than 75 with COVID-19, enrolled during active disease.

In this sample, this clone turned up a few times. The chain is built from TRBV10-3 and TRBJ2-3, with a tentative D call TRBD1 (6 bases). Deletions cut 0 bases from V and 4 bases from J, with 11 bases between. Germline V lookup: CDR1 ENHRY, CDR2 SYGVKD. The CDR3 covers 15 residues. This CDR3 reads CAISESGRGADTQYF. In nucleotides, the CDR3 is TGTGCCATCAGTGAGTCAGGCAGGGGAGCAGATACGCAGTATTTT.

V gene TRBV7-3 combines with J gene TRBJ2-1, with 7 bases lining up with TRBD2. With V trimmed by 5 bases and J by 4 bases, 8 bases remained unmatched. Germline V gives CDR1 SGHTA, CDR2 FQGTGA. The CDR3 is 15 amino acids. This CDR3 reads CASSQSGNTYNEQFF. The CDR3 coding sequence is TGTGCCAGCAGCCAAAGCGGGAATACATACAATGAGCAGTTCTTC.

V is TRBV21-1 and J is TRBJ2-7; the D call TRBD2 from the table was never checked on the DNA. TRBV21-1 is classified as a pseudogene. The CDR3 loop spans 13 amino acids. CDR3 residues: CARRGSVGYEQYF. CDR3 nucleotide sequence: TGTGCCAGGCGGGGGTCCGTTGGCTACGAGCAGTACTTC.

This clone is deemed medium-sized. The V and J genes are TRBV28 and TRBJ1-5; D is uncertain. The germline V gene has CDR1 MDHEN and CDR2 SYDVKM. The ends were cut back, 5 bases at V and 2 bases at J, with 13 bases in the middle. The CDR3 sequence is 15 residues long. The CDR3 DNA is TGTGCCAGCAGTCCACCGGTAGGAGGCAATCAGCCCCAGCATTTT. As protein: CASSPPVGGNQPQHF.

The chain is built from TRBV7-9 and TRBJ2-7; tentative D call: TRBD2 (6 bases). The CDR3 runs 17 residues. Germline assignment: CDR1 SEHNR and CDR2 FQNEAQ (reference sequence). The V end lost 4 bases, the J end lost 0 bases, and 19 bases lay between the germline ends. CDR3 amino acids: CASSSQRRGFFSYEQYF. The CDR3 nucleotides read TGTGCCAGCAGCTCCCAACGGCGGGGTTTTTTCTCCTACGAGCAGTACTTC.

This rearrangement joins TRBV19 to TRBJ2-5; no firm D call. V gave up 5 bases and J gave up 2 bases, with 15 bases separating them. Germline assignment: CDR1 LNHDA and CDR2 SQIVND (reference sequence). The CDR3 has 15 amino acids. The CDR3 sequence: CASSPQRLPQETQYF. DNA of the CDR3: TGTGCCAGTAGTCCCCAGAGGCTGCCACAAGAGACCCAGTACTTC. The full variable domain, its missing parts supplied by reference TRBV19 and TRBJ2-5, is DGGITQSPKYLFRKEGQNVTLSCEQNLNHDAMYWYRQDPGQGLRLIYYSQIVNDFQKGDIAEGYSVSREKKESFPLTVTSAQKNPTAFYLCASSPQRLPQETQYFGPGTRLLVL.

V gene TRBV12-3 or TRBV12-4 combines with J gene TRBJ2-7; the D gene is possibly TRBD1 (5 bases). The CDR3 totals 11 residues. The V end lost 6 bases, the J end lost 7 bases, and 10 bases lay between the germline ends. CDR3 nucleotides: TGTGCCAGCAGATCACAGGTGGAGCAGTACTTC. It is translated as CASRSQVEQYF.

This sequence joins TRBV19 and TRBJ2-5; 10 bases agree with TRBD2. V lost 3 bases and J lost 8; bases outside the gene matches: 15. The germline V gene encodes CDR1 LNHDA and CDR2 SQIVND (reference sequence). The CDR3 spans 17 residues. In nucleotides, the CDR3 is TGTGCCAGTAGTATGGGGAGGGGGCGGCTAGCGGGAGAAACCCAGTACTTC. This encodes CASSMGRGRLAGETQYF.

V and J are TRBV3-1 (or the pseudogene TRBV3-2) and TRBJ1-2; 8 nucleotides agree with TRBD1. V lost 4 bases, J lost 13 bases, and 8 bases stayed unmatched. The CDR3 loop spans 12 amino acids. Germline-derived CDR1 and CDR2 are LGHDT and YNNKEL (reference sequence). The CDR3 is CASSPSDRAGTF. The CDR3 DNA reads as TGTGCCAGCAGCCCCTCGGACAGGGCAGGCACCTTC.

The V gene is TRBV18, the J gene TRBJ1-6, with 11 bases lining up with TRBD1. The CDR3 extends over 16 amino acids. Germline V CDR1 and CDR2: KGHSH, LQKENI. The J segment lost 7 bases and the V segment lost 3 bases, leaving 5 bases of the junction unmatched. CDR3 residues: CASSPFGQGANSPLHF. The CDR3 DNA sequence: TGTGCCAGCTCACCGTTCGGACAGGGGGCGAATTCACCCCTCCACTTT.

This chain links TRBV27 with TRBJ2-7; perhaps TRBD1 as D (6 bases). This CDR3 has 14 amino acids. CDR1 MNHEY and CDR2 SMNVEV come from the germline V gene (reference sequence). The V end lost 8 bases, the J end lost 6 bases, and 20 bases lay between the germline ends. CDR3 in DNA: TGTGCCAGCGGAAAAACAGGGTTCGGTCGCGAGCAGTACTTC. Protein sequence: CASGKTGFGREQYF.

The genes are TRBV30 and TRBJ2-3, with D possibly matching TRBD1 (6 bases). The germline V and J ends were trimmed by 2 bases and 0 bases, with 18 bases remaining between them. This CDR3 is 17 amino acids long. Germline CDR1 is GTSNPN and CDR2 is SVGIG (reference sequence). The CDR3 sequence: CAWSSGLGQGSTDTQYF. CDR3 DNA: TGTGCCTGGAGTTCAGGCCTTGGGCAGGGGAGCACAGATACGCAGTATTTT.

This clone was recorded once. The CDR3 sequence: CATSRDKSGYGYTF. CDR3 nucleotides: TGTGCCACCAGCAGAGATAAATCGGGGTATGGCTACACCTTC. The rearrangement links TRBV15 to TRBJ1-2, with D unresolved. The CDR3 covers 14 residues. Trimming pared 0 bases from V and 5 bases from J, leaving 10 bases between. CDR1 LNHNV and CDR2 YYDKDF come from the germline V gene (reference sequence).

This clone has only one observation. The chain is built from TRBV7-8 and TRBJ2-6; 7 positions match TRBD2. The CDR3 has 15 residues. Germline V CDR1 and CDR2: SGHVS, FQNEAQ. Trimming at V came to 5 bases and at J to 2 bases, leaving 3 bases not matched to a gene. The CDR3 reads CASSLGGAGANVLTF. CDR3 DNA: TGTGCCAGCAGCCTGGGGGGGGCTGGGGCCAACGTCCTGACTTTC.

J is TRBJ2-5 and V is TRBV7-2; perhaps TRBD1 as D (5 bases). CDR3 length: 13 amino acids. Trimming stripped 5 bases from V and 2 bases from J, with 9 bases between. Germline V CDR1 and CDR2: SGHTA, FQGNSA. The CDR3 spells CASSARQQETQYF. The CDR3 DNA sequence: TGTGCCAGCAGCGCCAGACAGCAAGAGACCCAGTACTTC.

CDR3 sequence: CASSRGRAYEQYF. Written as DNA, the CDR3 is TGTGCCAGCAGTAGGGGTAGGGCCTACGAGCAGTACTTC. The V and J genes are TRBV6-5 and TRBJ2-7; a weak D match, TRBD1 (5 bases). V dropped 5 bases and J dropped 2 bases, with 10 bases sitting between them. The CDR3 consists of 13 residues. From germline, CDR1 is MNHEY and CDR2 SVGAGI.

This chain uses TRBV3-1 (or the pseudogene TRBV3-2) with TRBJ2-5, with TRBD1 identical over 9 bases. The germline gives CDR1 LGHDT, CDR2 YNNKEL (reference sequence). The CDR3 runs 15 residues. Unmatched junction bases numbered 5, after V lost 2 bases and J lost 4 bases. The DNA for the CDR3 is TGTGCCAGCAGCCAAACCCGACAGGGGGGAGAGACCCAGTACTTC. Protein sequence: CASSQTRQGGETQYF.

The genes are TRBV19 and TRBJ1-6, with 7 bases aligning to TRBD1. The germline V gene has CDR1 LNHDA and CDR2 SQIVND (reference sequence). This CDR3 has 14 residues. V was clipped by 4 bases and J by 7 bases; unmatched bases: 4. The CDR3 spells CASSSVTGNSPLHF. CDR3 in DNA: TGTGCCAGTAGTAGCGTGACAGGGAATTCACCCCTCCACTTT.

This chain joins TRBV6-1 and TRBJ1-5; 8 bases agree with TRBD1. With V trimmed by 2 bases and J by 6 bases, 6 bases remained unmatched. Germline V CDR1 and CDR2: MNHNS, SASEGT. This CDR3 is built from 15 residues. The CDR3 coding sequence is TGTGCCAGCAGTGAAAGTTACAGGGGGGGTCAGCCCCAGCATTTT. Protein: CASSESYRGGQPQHF.

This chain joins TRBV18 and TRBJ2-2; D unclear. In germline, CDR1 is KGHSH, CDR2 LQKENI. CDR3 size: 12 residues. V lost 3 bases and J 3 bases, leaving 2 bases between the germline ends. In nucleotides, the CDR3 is TGTGCCAGCTCACCCTACACCGGGGAGCTGTTTTTT. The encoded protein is CASSPYTGELFF. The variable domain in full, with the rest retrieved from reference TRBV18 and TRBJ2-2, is NAGVMQNPRHLVRRRGQEARLRCSPMKGHSHVYWYRQLPEEGLKFMVYLQKENIIDESGMPKERFSAEFPKEGPSILRIQQVVRGDSAAYFCASSPYTGELFFGEGSRLTVL.

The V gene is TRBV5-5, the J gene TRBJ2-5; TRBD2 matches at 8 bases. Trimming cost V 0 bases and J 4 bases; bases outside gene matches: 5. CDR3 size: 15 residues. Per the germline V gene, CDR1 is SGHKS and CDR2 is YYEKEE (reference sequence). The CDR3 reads CASSLGGTRGETQYF. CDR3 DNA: TGTGCCAGCAGCTTGGGTGGGACTAGGGGAGAGACCCAGTACTTC.

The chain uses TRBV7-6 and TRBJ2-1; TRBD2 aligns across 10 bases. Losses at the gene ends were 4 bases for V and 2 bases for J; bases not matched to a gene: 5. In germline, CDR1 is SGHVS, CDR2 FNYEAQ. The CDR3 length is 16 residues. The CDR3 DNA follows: TGTGCCAGCAGCTCTTTAACTAGCGGGACCTACAATGAGCAGTTCTTC. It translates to CASSSLTSGTYNEQFF. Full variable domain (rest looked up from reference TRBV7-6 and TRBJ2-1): GAGVSQSPRYKVTKRGQDVALRCDPISGHVSLYWYRQALGQGPEFLTYFNYEAQQDKSGLPNDRFSAERPEGSISTLTIQRTEQRDSAMYRCASSSLTSGTYNEQFFGPGTRLTVL.

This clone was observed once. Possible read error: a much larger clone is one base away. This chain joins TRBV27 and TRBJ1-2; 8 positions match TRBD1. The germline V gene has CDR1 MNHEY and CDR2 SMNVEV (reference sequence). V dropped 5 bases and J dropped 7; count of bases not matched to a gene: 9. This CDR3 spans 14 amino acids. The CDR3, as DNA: TGTGCCAGCAGTAATACACAGGGGGTGGGTGGCTACACCTTC. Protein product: CASSNTQGVGGYTF.

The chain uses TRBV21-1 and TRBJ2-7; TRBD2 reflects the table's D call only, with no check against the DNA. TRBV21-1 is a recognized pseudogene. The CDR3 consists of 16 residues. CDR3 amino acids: CASSQSKPGGLDEQYF. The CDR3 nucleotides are TGTGCCAGCAGCCAATCCAAGCCGGGGGGGCTTGACGAGCAGTACTTC.

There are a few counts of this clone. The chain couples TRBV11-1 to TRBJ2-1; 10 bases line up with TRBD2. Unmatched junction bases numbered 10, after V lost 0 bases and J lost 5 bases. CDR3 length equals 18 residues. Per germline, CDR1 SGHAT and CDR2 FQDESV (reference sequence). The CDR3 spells CASSLALPGTSAHNEQFF. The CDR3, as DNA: TGTGCCAGCAGCTTAGCGCTCCCAGGGACTAGCGCCCACAATGAGCAGTTCTTC.

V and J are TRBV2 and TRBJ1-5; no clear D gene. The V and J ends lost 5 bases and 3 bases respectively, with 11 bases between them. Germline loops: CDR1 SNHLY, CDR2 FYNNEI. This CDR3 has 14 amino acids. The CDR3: CASSRGFVNQPQHF. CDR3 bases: TGTGCCAGCAGTCGAGGTTTCGTCAATCAGCCCCAGCATTTT.

CDR3 residues: CASSFGLAGGITGELFF. The CDR3 DNA is TGCGCCAGCAGCTTTGGCCTAGCGGGAGGGATTACCGGGGAGCTGTTTTTT. This chain joins TRBV5-1 and TRBJ2-2; 12 bases map to TRBD2. The V gene end was trimmed by 2 bases and the J gene end by 5 bases; junction bases not matched to a gene: 7. The CDR3 has 17 amino acids. Looked up from germline, CDR1 is SGHRS and CDR2 is YFSETQ. Variable domain in full (rest from reference TRBV5-1 and TRBJ2-2): KAGVTQTPRYLIKTRGQQVTLSCSPISGHRSVSWYQQTPGQGLQFLFEYFSETQRNKGNFPGRFSGRQFSNSRSEMNVSTLELGDSALYLCASSFGLAGGITGELFFGEGSRLTVL.